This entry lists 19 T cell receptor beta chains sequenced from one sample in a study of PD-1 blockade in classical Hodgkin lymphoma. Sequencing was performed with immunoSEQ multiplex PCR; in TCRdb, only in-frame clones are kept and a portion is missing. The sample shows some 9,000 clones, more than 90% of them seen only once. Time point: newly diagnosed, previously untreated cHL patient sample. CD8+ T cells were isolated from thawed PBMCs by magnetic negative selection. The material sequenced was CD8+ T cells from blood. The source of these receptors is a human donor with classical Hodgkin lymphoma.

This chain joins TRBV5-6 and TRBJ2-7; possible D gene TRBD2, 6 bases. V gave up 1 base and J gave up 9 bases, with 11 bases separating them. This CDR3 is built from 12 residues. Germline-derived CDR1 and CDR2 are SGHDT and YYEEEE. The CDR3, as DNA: TGTGCCAGCAGCTTGTCCCTGGGGGGGCAGTACTTC. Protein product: CASSLSLGGQYF.

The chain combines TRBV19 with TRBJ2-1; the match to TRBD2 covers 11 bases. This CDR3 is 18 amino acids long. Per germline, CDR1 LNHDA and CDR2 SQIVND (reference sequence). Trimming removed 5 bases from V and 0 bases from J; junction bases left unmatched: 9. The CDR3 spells CASSGASGGFSSYNEQFF. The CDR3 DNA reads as TGTGCCAGTAGTGGGGCTAGCGGGGGGTTCAGCTCCTACAATGAGCAGTTCTTC. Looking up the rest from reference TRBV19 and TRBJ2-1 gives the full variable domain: DGGITQSPKYLFRKEGQNVTLSCEQNLNHDAMYWYRQDPGQGLRLIYYSQIVNDFQKGDIAEGYSVSREKKESFPLTVTSAQKNPTAFYLCASSGASGGFSSYNEQFFGPGTRLTVL.

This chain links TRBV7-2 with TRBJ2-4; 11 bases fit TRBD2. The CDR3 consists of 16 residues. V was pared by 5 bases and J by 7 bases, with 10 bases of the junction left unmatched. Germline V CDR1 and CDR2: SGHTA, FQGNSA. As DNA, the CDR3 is TGTGCCAGCAGCCCACAAGCCGGACTAGCGGGCAACATTCAGTACTTC. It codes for CASSPQAGLAGNIQYF. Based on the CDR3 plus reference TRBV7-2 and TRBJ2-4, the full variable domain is GAGVSQSPSNKVTEKGKDVELRCDPISGHTALYWYRQSLGQGLEFLIYFQGNSAPDKSGLPSDRFSAERTGGSVSTLTIQRTQQEDSAVYLCASSPQAGLAGNIQYFGAGTRLSVL.

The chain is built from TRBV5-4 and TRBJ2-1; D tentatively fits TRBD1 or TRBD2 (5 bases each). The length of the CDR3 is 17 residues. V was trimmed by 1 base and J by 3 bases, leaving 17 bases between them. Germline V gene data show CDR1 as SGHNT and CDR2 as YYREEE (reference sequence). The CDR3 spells CASSLLDPGPYYNEQFF. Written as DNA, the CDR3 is TGTGCCAGCAGCTTGTTAGATCCGGGACCCTACTACAATGAGCAGTTCTTC.

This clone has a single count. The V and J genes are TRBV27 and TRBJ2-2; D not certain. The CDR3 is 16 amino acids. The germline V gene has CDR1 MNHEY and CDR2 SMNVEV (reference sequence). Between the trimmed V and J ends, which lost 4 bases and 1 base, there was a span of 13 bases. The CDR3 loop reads CASSSLMGLNTGELFF. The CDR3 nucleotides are TGTGCCAGCAGTTCCTTGATGGGCCTGAACACCGGGGAGCTGTTTTTT.

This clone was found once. CDR3 in DNA: TGTGCCAGCAGCTTAACCCCGGGACCCCCCTACGAGCAGTACTTC. Encoded protein: CASSLTPGPPYEQYF. The gene calls are TRBV7-2 and TRBJ2-7; either TRBD1 or TRBD2 may fit D (5 bases each). Looked up from germline, CDR1 is SGHTA and CDR2 is FQGNSA. This CDR3 is built from 15 residues. V lost 2 bases to trimming and J lost 2 bases, with 13 bases between them.

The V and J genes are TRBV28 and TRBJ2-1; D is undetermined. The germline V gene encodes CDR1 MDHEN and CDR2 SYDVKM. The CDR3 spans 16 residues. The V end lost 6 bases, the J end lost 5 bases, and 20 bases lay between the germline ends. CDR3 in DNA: TGTGCCAGCAGCTCGATGGAGTATAGGTACGACAATGAGCAGTTCTTC. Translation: CASSSMEYRYDNEQFF. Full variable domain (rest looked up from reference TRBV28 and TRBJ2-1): DVKVTQSSRYLVKRTGEKVFLECVQDMDHENMFWYRQDPGLGLRLIYFSYDVKMKEKGDIPEGYSVSREKKERFSLILESASTNQTSMYLCASSSMEYRYDNEQFFGPGTRLTVL.

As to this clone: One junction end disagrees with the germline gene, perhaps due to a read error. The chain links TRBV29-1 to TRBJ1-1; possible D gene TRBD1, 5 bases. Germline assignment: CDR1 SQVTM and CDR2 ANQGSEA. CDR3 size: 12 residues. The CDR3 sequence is CSFEQVRTEAFF. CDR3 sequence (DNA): TGCAGCTTTGAACAGGTACGGACTGAAGCTTTCTTT. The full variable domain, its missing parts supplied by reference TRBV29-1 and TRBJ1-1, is SAVISQKPSRDICQRGTSLTIQCQVDSQVTMMFWYRQQPGQSLTLIATANQGSEATYESGFVIDKFPISRPNLTFSTLTVSNMSPEDSSIYLCSFEQVRTEAFFGQGTRLTVV.

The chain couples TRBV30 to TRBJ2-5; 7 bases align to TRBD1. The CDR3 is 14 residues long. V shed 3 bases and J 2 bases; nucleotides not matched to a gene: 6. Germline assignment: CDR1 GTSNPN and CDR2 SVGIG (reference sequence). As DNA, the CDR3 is TGTGCCTGGAGGGACAGGCTGTTTCAAGAGACCCAGTACTTC. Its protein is CAWRDRLFQETQYF. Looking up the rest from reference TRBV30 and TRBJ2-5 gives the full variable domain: SQTIHQWPATLVQPVGSPLSLECTVEGTSNPNLYWYRQAAGRGLQLLFYSVGIGQISSEVPQNLSASRPQDRQFILSSKKLLLSDSGFYLCAWRDRLFQETQYFGPGTRLLVL.

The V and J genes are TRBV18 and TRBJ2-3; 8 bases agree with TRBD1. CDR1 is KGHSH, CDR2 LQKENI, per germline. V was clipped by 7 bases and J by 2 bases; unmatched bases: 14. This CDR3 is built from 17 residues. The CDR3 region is CASCWVTGTGNTDTQYF. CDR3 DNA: TGTGCCAGCTGCTGGGTTACCGGGACAGGAAACACAGATACGCAGTATTTT.

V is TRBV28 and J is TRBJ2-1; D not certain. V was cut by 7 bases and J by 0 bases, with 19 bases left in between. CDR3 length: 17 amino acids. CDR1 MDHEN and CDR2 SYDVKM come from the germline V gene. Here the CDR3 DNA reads TGTGCCAGCACCAATCCGACCGTCCTTAGCTCCTACAATGAGCAGTTCTTC. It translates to CASTNPTVLSSYNEQFF.

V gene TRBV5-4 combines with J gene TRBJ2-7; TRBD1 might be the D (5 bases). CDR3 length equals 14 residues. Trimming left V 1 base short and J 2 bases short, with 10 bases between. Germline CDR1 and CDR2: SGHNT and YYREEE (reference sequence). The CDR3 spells CASSLRGSPYEQYF. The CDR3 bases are TGTGCCAGCAGCTTGAGGGGCAGCCCCTACGAGCAGTACTTC.

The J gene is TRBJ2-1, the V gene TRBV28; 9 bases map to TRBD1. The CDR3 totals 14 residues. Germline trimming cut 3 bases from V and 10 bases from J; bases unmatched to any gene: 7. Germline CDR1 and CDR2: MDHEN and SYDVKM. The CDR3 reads CASSLWDRAGEQFF. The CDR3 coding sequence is TGTGCCAGCAGTTTGTGGGACAGGGCAGGGGAGCAGTTCTTC.

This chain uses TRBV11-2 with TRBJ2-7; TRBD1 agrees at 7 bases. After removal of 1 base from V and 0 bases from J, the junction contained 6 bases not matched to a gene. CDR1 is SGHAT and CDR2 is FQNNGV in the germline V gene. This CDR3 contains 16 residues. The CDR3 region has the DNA TGTGCCAGCAGCTTAGGGGGGTCAGGGGGCTCCTACGAGCAGTACTTC. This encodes CASSLGGSGGSYEQYF.

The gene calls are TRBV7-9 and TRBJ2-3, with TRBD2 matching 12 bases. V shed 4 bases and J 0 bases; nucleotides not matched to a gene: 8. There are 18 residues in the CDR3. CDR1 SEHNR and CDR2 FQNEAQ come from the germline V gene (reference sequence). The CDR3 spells CASSSGLAGQDSTDTQYF. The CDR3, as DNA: TGTGCCAGCAGCTCCGGACTAGCGGGACAAGATAGCACAGATACGCAGTATTTT.

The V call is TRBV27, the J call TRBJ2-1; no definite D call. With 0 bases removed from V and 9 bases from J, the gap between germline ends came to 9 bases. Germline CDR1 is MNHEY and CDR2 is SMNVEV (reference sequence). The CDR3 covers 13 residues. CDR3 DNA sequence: TGTGCCAGCAGTTTATCGGTTAGCCGTGAGCAGTTCTTC. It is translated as CASSLSVSREQFF.

The CDR3 reads CASSLGVIGGNTIYF. In DNA, the CDR3 is TGTGCCAGCAGCTTAGGAGTAATCGGTGGAAACACCATATATTTT. The chain uses TRBV11-2 and TRBJ1-3; the D is unclear. This CDR3 is built from 15 residues. Trimming shortened V by 1 base and J by 3 bases, and 10 bases separated the two germline ends. Looked up from germline, CDR1 is SGHAT and CDR2 is FQNNGV.

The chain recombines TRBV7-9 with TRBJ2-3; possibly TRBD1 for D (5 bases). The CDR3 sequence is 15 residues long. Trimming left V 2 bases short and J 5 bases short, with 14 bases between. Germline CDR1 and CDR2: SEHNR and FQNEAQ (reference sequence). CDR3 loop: CASSLRAGILDTQYF. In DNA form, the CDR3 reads TGTGCCAGCAGCTTAAGGGCAGGGATATTAGATACGCAGTATTTT. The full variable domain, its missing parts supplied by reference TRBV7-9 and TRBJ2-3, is DTGVSQNPRHKITKRGQNVTFRCDPISEHNRLYWYRQTLGQGPEFLTYFQNEAQLEKSRLLSDRFSAERPKGSFSTLEIQRTEQGDSAMYLCASSLRAGILDTQYFGPGTRLTVL.

CDR3 coding DNA: TGTGCCAGCAGTGGCAGCACCAACACTGAAGCTTTCTTT. It yields the protein CASSGSTNTEAFF. The chain is built from TRBV25-1 and TRBJ1-1; D is undetermined. Germline CDR1 is MGHDK and CDR2 is SYGVNS. The CDR3 is 13 residues long. Trimming took off 4 bases at V and 2 bases at J, with 8 bases between the two ends.